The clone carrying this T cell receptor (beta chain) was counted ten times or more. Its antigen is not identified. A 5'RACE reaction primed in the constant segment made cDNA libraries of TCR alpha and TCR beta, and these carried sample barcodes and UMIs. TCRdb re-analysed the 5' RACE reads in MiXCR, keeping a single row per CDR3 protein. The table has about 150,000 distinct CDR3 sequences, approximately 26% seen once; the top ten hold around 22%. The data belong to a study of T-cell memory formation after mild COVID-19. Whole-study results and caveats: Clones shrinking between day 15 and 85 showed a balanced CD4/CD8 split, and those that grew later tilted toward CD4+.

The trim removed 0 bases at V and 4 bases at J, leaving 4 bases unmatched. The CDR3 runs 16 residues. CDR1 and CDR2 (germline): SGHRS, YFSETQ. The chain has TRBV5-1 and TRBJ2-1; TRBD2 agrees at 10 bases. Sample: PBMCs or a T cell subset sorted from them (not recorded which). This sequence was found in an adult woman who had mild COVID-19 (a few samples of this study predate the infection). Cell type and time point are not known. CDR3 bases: TGCGCCAGCAGCTTGGAGGCTAGCGGGAGTTACAATGAGCAGTTCTTC. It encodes CASSLEASGSYNEQFF.